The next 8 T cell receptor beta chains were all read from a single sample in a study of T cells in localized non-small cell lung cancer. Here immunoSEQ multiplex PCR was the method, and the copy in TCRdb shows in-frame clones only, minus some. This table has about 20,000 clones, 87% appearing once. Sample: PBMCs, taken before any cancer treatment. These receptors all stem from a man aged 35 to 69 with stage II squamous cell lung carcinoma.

CDR3 DNA sequence: TGCGCCAGCAGCCGCCCGGGACAGGGGGTAGAACAGCCCCAGCATTTT. Protein sequence: CASSRPGQGVEQPQHF. The chain recombines TRBV4-1 with TRBJ1-5; 11 nucleotides align to TRBD1. Trimming at V came to 4 bases and at J to 7 bases, leaving 9 bases not matched to a gene. Germline CDR1 MGHRA, CDR2 YSYEKL. The CDR3 has 16 amino acids.

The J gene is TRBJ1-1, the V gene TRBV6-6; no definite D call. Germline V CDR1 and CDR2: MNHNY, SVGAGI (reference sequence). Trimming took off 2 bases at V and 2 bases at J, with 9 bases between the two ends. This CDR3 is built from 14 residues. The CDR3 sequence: CASSYKVGNTEAFF. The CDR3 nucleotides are TGTGCCAGCAGTTACAAGGTCGGTAACACTGAAGCTTTCTTT.

CDR3 sequence reads: CASSVPGDEKLFF. For the CDR3, the DNA is TGTGCCAGCAGCGTGCCGGGGGATGAAAAACTGTTTTTT. The chain links TRBV5-4 to TRBJ1-4, with D possibly being TRBD1 (5 bases). CDR3 length: 13 amino acids. The germline gives CDR1 SGHNT, CDR2 YYREEE (reference sequence). V was trimmed by 4 bases and J by 6 bases, leaving 10 bases between them. The variable domain in full, completed from reference TRBV5-4 and TRBJ1-4, reads ETGVTQSPTHLIKTRGQQVTLRCSSQSGHNTVSWYQQALGQGPQFIFQYYREEENGRGNFPPRFSGLQFPNYSSELNVNALELDDSALYLCASSVPGDEKLFFGSGTQLSVL.

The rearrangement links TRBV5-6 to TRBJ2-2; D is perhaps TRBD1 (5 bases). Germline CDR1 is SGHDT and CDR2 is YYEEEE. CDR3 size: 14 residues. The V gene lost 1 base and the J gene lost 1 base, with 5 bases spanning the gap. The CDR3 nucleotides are TGTGCCAGCAGCTTGACAGGGAACACCGGGGAGCTGTTTTTT. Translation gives CASSLTGNTGELFF.

This CDR3 is CASSMYQGNNQPQHF. The CDR3 bases are TGTGCCAGTAGTATGTATCAGGGGAACAATCAGCCCCAGCATTTT. The chain is built from TRBV19 and TRBJ1-5; D is perhaps TRBD1 (6 bases). The V and J ends lost 3 bases and 3 bases respectively, with 12 bases between them. CDR3 length: 15 residues. Germline CDR1 is LNHDA and CDR2 is SQIVND (reference sequence).

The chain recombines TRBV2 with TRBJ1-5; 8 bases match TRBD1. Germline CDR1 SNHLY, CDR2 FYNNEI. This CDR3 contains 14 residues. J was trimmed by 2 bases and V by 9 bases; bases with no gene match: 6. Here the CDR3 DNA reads TGTGCCAGTACTCCGGGACAGGGCAATCAGCCCCAGCATTTT. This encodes CASTPGQGNQPQHF. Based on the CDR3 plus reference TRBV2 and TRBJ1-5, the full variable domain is EPEVTQTPSHQVTQMGQEVILRCVPISNHLYFYWYRQILGQKVEFLVSFYNNEISEKSEIFDDQFSVERPDGSNFTLKIRSTKLEDSAMYFCASTPGQGNQPQHFGDGTRLSIL.

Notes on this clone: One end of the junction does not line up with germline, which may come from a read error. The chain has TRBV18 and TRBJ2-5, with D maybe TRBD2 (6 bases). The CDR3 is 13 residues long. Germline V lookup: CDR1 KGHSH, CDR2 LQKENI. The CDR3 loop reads CASSPRDSEAQYF. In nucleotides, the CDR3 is TGTGCCAGCTCACCTAGGGACTCAGAGGCCCAGTACTTC. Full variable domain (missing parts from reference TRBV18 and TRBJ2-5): NAGVMQNPRHLVRRRGQEARLRCSPMKGHSHVYWYRQLPEEGLKFMVYLQKENIIDESGMPKERFSAEFPKEGPSILRIQQVVRGDSAAYFCASSPRDSEAQYFGPGTRLLVL.

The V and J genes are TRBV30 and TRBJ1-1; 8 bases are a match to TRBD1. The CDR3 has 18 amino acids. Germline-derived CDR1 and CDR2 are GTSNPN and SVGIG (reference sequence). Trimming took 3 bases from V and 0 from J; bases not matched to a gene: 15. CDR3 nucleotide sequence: TGTGCCTGGAGGGGTCAGGGGGCGTCTACACCACTGAACACTGAAGCTTTCTTT. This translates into CAWRGQGASTPLNTEAFF.